This T cell receptor (beta chain) was documented in a study of blood T cell repertoires in COVID-19. Study as a whole: The United States, Italy and Spain provided the acute and convalescent COVID-19 samples. PBMCs, B-cell-depleted T cells, or T cells were the source of the cDNA or gDNA that made up the material.

The CDR3 sequence is 14 residues long. Trimming left V 4 bases short and J 4 bases short, with 15 bases between. The V gene's germline CDR1 is SGDLS and CDR2 YYNGEE. This clone was recorded once. Repertoires were generated with immunoSEQ multiplex PCR, while TCRdb's copy carries only in-frame clones and drops some. The data contain more than 65,000 clones, under 80% of them singletons. This TCR came from a woman of 80 years or more with active or convalescent COVID-19. The specimen was peripheral blood. The rearrangement uses TRBV9 and TRBJ2-7; tentatively, D is TRBD1 (7 bases). CDR3 loop: CASSLVEGAYEQYF. The CDR3 coding sequence is TGTGCCAGCAGCCTCGTGGAGGGGGCTTACGAGCAGTACTTC. The variable domain in full, with the rest retrieved from reference TRBV9 and TRBJ2-7, is DSGVTQTPKHLITATGQRVTLRCSPRSGDLSVYWYQQSLDQGLQFLIQYYNGEERAKGNILERFSAQQFPDLHSELNLSSLELGDSALYFCASSLVEGAYEQYFGPGTRLTVT.